The present T cell receptor beta chain was sequenced within a study of shared clonotypes between healthy human individuals. Whole-study findings and limits: Deeper or shallower sequencing was expected to change how clonotypes are shared among donors. Sequencing of the sorted subsets was shown by rarefaction to be incomplete despite large depth.

Splitting of CD4+ cells produced CD45RA+ naive and CD45RA-negative memory subsets. This CDR3 has 16 residues. Germline assignment: CDR1 SGHAT and CDR2 FQNNGV. V was cut by 1 base and J by 1 base, with 14 bases left in between. Here immunoSEQ multiplex PCR was the method, and the copy in TCRdb shows in-frame clones only, minus some. There are over a million clones in the sample; over 95% occur only once, and 1% to 1.5% lies in the top ten. For this clone: Its antigen is not known.

This sequence originates from a man aged 25-40 years in good health. The source material was naive CD4+ T cells sorted from blood. The subset is: CD45RA+ positively selected. This sequence joins TRBV11-2 and TRBJ2-7; D may be TRBD2 (5 bases). The CDR3 nucleotides read TGTGCCAGCAGCTTAGTTCGTGGGCGCGGGTCCTACGAGCAGTACTTC. Its protein product is CASSLVRGRGSYEQYF.